The TCR beta chain under discussion was sequenced for a study of neurological immune-mediated disorders. The cDNA was produced through 5'RACE with 10-nucleotide random UMIs. Each CDR3 protein is one row after TCRdb ran MiXCR on the 5' RACE reads. This repertoire shows about 53,000 distinct CDR3 sequences, 6.5% to 8.5% found once; its top ten account for over 1.5%. This clonotype has at least ten counts. Antigen unknown. Notes on the study in general: CDR3 amino acid sequences found in expanded clones were never shared across subjects, suggesting private repertoires in all groups.

The CDR3 has 14 residues. V gave up 1 base and J gave up 3 bases, with 10 bases separating them. Regarding time point: longitudinal time-point 3. This clonotype originated in a woman aged 40 to 49 in good health. Material for sequencing was PBMCs. J is TRBJ2-7 and V is TRBV12-3 or TRBV12-4; D uncertain. Here the CDR3 DNA reads TGTGCCAGCAGTTTAGGGCAGATCCACTACGAGCAGTACTTC. Translation: CASSLGQIHYEQYF.